A single sample gave rise to the 13 T cell receptor beta chains below, sequenced in a study of cytomegalovirus exposure and HLA in healthy donors. The assay was immunoSEQ multiplex PCR, and TCRdb's table has in-frame clones only and misses some. The table records 120,000 to 150,000 clones, around nine tenths of them present only once. Sequenced material: PBMCs. The receptors derive from a man aged 18 to 30 in good health and CMV-seropositive.

This chain connects TRBV6-5 to TRBJ2-7; D may be TRBD2 (6 bases). The CDR3 is 15 amino acids. Per germline, CDR1 MNHEY and CDR2 SVGAGI. V was clipped by 0 bases and J by 4 bases, with 13 bases between them. The CDR3 region is CASSYSFLSGYEQYF. In DNA form, the CDR3 reads TGTGCCAGCAGTTACTCGTTTCTGAGCGGGTACGAGCAGTACTTC.

This clone is a singleton in its sample. The V and J genes are TRBV7-2 and TRBJ2-1; 8 bases agree with TRBD2. This CDR3 has 16 amino acids. Per germline, CDR1 SGHTA and CDR2 FQGNSA. J lost 1 base, V lost 5 bases, and 7 bases had no gene match. The CDR3 region has the DNA TGTGCCAGCAGCATTACTAGCGGAACATCCTACAATGAGCAGTTCTTC. The encoded protein is CASSITSGTSYNEQFF.

The J gene is TRBJ1-2, the V gene TRBV19, with a weak D call TRBD1 (5 bases). Trimming stripped 4 bases from V and 7 bases from J, with 16 bases between. CDR3 length: 14 residues. Germline CDR1 reads LNHDA; CDR2 reads SQIVND (reference sequence). The CDR3: CASSNRGRESGYTF. In DNA form, the CDR3 reads TGTGCCAGTAGTAACCGAGGCAGGGAATCTGGCTACACCTTC. The whole variable domain, remainder taken from reference TRBV19 and TRBJ1-2, is DGGITQSPKYLFRKEGQNVTLSCEQNLNHDAMYWYRQDPGQGLRLIYYSQIVNDFQKGDIAEGYSVSREKKESFPLTVTSAQKNPTAFYLCASSNRGRESGYTFGSGTRLTVV.

This clone was seen at least ten times. The chain links TRBV7-9 to TRBJ2-7, with 8 bases that match TRBD1. The V and J ends lost 3 bases and 5 bases, in that order; junction bases with no gene match: 9. Germline CDR1 reads SEHNR; CDR2 reads FQNEAQ (reference sequence). This CDR3 region has 15 residues. Here the CDR3 DNA reads TGTGCCAGCAGCTTCGACTCGACAGGGGTCGACGAGCAGTACTTC. It yields the protein CASSFDSTGVDEQYF.

This rearrangement joins TRBV27 to TRBJ2-7; possibly TRBD2 for D (5 bases). Deletions cut 5 bases from V and 3 bases from J, with 11 bases between. The CDR3 runs 13 residues. Germline values: CDR1 MNHEY, CDR2 SMNVEV (reference sequence). Here the CDR3 reads CASSTPGSYEQYF. The CDR3 DNA sequence: TGTGCCAGCAGTACGCCGGGGAGCTACGAGCAGTACTTC.

In its sample, this clone was seen a few times. The CDR3 DNA follows: TGTGCCAGCAGTTACTCGGGCCATAGGAACGAGCAGTACTTC. It codes for CASSYSGHRNEQYF. The chain has TRBV6-8 and TRBJ2-7; D is ambiguous. Trimming shortened V by 0 bases and J by 5 bases, and 11 bases separated the two germline ends. Germline values: CDR1 MNHGY, CDR2 SAAAGT. This CDR3 contains 14 residues.

As for this clone: Germline and junction disagree at one end, which may indicate a read error. CDR3 DNA sequence: TGTGCCAGTAGCATAGCGGGGTGGGGCACAGATACGCAGTATTTT. Translating gives CASSIAGWGTDTQYF. The chain is built from TRBV19 and TRBJ2-3, with TRBD2 identical over 8 bases. The CDR3 runs to 15 residues. Germline loops: CDR1 LNHDA, CDR2 SQIVND (reference sequence).

The genes are TRBV9 and TRBJ2-1; 11 nucleotides line up with TRBD2. This CDR3 is built from 18 residues. Germline V gives CDR1 SGDLS, CDR2 YYNGEE. Trimming removed 0 bases from V and 9 bases from J; junction bases left unmatched: 14. CDR3 protein: CASSVAASGRSGLSEQFF. CDR3 bases: TGTGCCAGCAGCGTAGCGGCTAGCGGGAGGTCTGGGTTGAGTGAGCAGTTCTTC.

This chain uses TRBV6-1 with TRBJ1-5; D gene ambiguous. Germline V lookup: CDR1 MNHNS, CDR2 SASEGT. The V and J ends lost 7 bases and 4 bases respectively, with 14 bases between them. This CDR3 spans 14 amino acids. The CDR3 DNA sequence: TGTGCCAGCAAAAAGCAGGTCGCGAATCAGCCCCAGCATTTT. Protein product: CASKKQVANQPQHF.

This chain uses TRBV2 with TRBJ2-1; D may be TRBD1 (6 bases). The V end was cut by 4 bases, the J end by 6 bases, with 10 bases between. In germline, CDR1 is SNHLY, CDR2 FYNNEI. The CDR3 is 13 residues long. The CDR3 spells CASSGGQLNEQFF. DNA of the CDR3: TGTGCCAGCAGTGGCGGACAGCTCAATGAGCAGTTCTTC.

The rearrangement links TRBV18 to TRBJ2-1; 7 bases fit TRBD2. Germline CDR1 reads KGHSH; CDR2 reads LQKENI. The CDR3 runs 12 residues. V lost 2 bases, J lost 15 bases, and 7 bases stayed unmatched. CDR3 in DNA: TGTGCCAGCTCACCATTAGCGGGCGTCGGGTTCTTC. As protein: CASSPLAGVGFF.

The chain couples TRBV6-5 to TRBJ2-1, with D possibly being TRBD2 (5 bases). With 6 bases removed from V and 4 bases from J, the gap between germline ends came to 10 bases. CDR3 length: 13 residues. The germline gives CDR1 MNHEY, CDR2 SVGAGI. The CDR3 sequence: CASRSGPYNEQFF. The DNA of the CDR3 is TGTGCCAGCAGGAGCGGCCCTTACAATGAGCAGTTCTTC.

This sequence joins TRBV27 and TRBJ2-6; the match to TRBD1 covers 7 bases. Germline V gene data show CDR1 as MNHEY and CDR2 as SMNVEV (reference sequence). The CDR3 is made up of 15 amino acids. V shed 7 bases, J shed 0 bases, and the junction held 3 bases outside the gene matches. For the CDR3, the DNA is TGTGCCAGCAACCGACAGGGCTCTGGGGCCAACGTCCTGACTTTC. Protein sequence: CASNRQGSGANVLTF.